This T cell receptor (beta chain) emerged from a study of T cell responses to AZD1222 COVID-19 vaccine. Profiled with immunoSEQ multiplex PCR; TCRdb holds only in-frame clones, not every one. The sample includes about 150,000 clones, approximately 90% of them seen just once. With regard to this clone: What it binds is not known.

The study pooled second doses at about 4 or about 12 weeks. Regarding the study as a whole: Regions 160-218 and 743-854 dominated among vaccine-associated CD4 TCRs spanning spike. Donors in the cohort were predominantly white British and more often female, and clonal diversity was possibly underestimated.

The germline gives CDR1 SGHTA, CDR2 FQGNSA. The CDR3 has 14 residues. V gave up 3 bases and J gave up 3 bases, with 9 bases separating them. The source is an adult who received the AZD1222 COVID-19 vaccine. The sample consisted of peripheral blood, taken 28 days after the second AZD1222 dose. The chain uses TRBV7-2 and TRBJ1-5; D gene ambiguous. The CDR3: CASSFRGDNQPQHF. CDR3 in DNA: TGTGCCAGCAGCTTCCGCGGTGACAATCAGCCCCAGCATTTT.